These T cell receptor beta chains were read from a single sample in a study of T cell responses to AZD1222 COVID-19 vaccine. Generated by immunoSEQ multiplex PCR, the TCRdb table keeps only in-frame clones and is missing some. The sample includes about 42,000 clones, 88% seen only once; the top ten take 25%. The sequences come from peripheral blood, collected 28 days after the second AZD1222 dose. All receptors derive from an adult who received the AZD1222 COVID-19 vaccine. Each CDR3 is given with its conserved first and last residue. D genes are given only for firm matches. The size field is filled for only some rows; it gives once, few, many or a size class.

NA	NA	TRBV12-5	TRBJ2-2	CASGLGLGPGELFF	TGTGCTAGTGGTTTGGGACTCGGACCCGGGGAGCTGTTTTTT
NA	NA	TRBV28	TRBJ2-3	CASSRPFRDTQYF	TGTGCCAGCAGCCGACCGTTCAGGGATACGCAGTATTTT
NA	NA	TRBV12-3/TRBV12-4	TRBJ1-2	CASSLGPSGYTF	TGTGCCAGCAGTTTAGGGCCGTCGGGCTACACCTTC
TRBD1	NA	TRBV3-1/TRBV3-2	TRBJ2-7	CASSLHGGTGEGEQYF	TGTGCCAGCAGCCTTCACGGGGGGACAGGGGAAGGCGAGCAGTACTTC
NA	NA	TRBV5-8	TRBJ2-7	CASRLSGGSSYEQYF	TGTGCCAGCAGACTGAGCGGCGGAAGCTCCTACGAGCAGTACTTC
NA	NA	TRBV7-3	TRBJ2-2	CASRRGINTGELFF	TGTGCCAGCAGGCGTGGAATAAACACCGGGGAGCTGTTTTTT
NA	few	TRBV10-3	TRBJ1-5	CAISEGNQPQHF	TGTGCCATCAGTGAGGGCAATCAGCCCCAGCATTTT
NA	NA	TRBV12-3/TRBV12-4	TRBJ1-1	CASSLPRAEAFF	TGTGCCAGCAGCCTACCAAGGGCTGAAGCTTTCTTT
NA	NA	TRBV12-3/TRBV12-4	TRBJ1-2	CASSLSQGYGYTF	TGTGCCAGCAGTTTATCGCAGGGGTATGGCTACACCTTC
TRBD1	NA	TRBV18	TRBJ2-7	CASSPGTANSYEQYF	TGTGCCAGCTCACCAGGGACAGCCAACTCCTACGAGCAGTACTTC
TRBD1	NA	TRBV14	TRBJ2-7	CASSQDRTGIYEQYF	TGTGCCAGCAGCCAGGACAGGACAGGGATCTACGAGCAGTACTTC
NA	once	TRBV5-6	TRBJ2-6	CASIRGPGANVLTF	TGTGCCAGCATCCGGGGGCCTGGGGCCAACGTCCTGACTTTC
TRBD2	NA	TRBV6-5	TRBJ2-3	CASSLQAGVTDTQYF	TGTGCCAGCAGTCTACAAGCGGGAGTCACAGATACGCAGTATTTT
TRBD1	few	TRBV3-1/TRBV3-2	TRBJ2-7	CASSQEGQGAYEQYF	TGTGCCAGCAGCCAAGAGGGACAGGGGGCCTACGAGCAGTACTTC
TRBD1	few	TRBV4-2	TRBJ2-7	CASSQEADRASYEQYF	TGTGCCAGCAGCCAAGAAGCGGACAGGGCGTCCTACGAGCAGTACTTC
TRBD2	few	TRBV7-8	TRBJ2-7	CASSGNHLGLAGRHEQYF	TGTGCCAGCAGTGGGAATCACCTAGGACTAGCGGGACGCCACGAGCAGTACTTC
NA	NA	TRBV7-9	TRBJ1-5	CASSSSDFGFNQPQHF	TGTGCCAGCAGCTCCTCGGATTTCGGGTTCAATCAGCCCCAGCATTTT
NA	NA	TRBV6-5	TRBJ2-1	CASSYSAGINEQFF	TGTGCCAGCAGTTACTCGGCTGGCATCAATGAGCAGTTCTTC
TRBD1	NA	TRBV6-2/TRBV6-3	TRBJ2-4	CASSYSTRGAKNIQYF	TGTGCCAGCAGTTACTCGACCAGGGGGGCCAAAAACATTCAGTACTTC
NA	NA	TRBV18	TRBJ1-5	CASSPDRYQPQHF	TGTGCCAGCTCTCCCGACAGGTATCAGCCCCAGCATTTT
NA	few	TRBV5-6	TRBJ2-2	CASRLLSGVNTGELFF	TGTGCCAGCCGCCTCTTAAGCGGCGTGAACACCGGGGAGCTGTTTTTT
NA	NA	TRBV21-1	TRBJ2-1	CASTWDRDNEQFF	TGTGCCAGCACCTGGGACAGGGATAATGAGCAGTTCTTC
NA	NA	TRBV19	TRBJ2-3	CASSIGRITDTQYF	TGTGCCAGTAGTATCGGCAGGATCACAGATACGCAGTATTTT
NA	NA	TRBV5-6	TRBJ1-5	CASSLVGDGNQPQHF	TGTGCCAGCAGCTTGGTAGGGGATGGCAATCAGCCCCAGCATTTT
TRBD1	once	TRBV18	TRBJ2-3	CASSTGQGIDTQYF	TGTGCCAGCTCAACCGGACAGGGGATAGATACGCAGTATTTT
NA	NA	TRBV7-3	TRBJ1-1	CASSYRPGRQTEAFF	TGTGCCAGCAGCTACCGACCCGGAAGGCAAACTGAAGCTTTCTTT
NA	NA	TRBV19	TRBJ1-4	CASSIPPKREKLFF	TGTGCCAGTAGTATCCCTCCCAAAAGAGAAAAACTGTTTTTT
NA	NA	TRBV28	TRBJ1-2	CASSPSGDYGYTF	TGTGCCAGCAGTCCCTCGGGGGACTATGGCTACACCTTC
TRBD2	NA	TRBV7-9	TRBJ2-1	CASSSSGGMSEQFF	TGTGCCAGCAGCTCCAGCGGGGGGATGTCTGAGCAGTTCTTC
TRBD2	NA	TRBV28	TRBJ2-1	CASTRTSGSYNEQFF	TGTGCCAGCACCAGGACTAGCGGGAGCTACAATGAGCAGTTCTTC
NA	NA	TRBV7-8	TRBJ1-5	CASSNGGAQPQHF	TGTGCCAGCAGCAACGGGGGCGCTCAGCCCCAGCATTTT
TRBD1	NA	TRBV6-5	TRBJ1-1	CASRRQGNTEAFF	TGTGCCAGCAGGCGACAGGGGAACACTGAAGCTTTCTTT
NA	NA	TRBV19	TRBJ1-4	CASCATGTVYEKLFF	TGTGCCAGTTGTGCCACCGGGACGGTCTATGAAAAACTGTTTTTT
NA	NA	TRBV5-1	TRBJ2-5	CASSLALQETQYF	TGCGCCAGCAGCTTGGCCCTCCAAGAGACCCAGTACTTC
TRBD1	NA	TRBV5-1	TRBJ1-3	CASSLGQGNGGNTIYF	TGCGCCAGCAGCCTGGGACAGGGGAACGGCGGAAACACCATATATTTT
NA	NA	TRBV19	TRBJ1-4	CASSPERGEKLFF	TGTGCCAGTAGTCCTGAAAGGGGTGAAAAACTGTTTTTT
NA	NA	TRBV3-1/TRBV3-2	TRBJ1-3	CASGGQISGNTIYF	TGTGCCAGCGGAGGACAAATCTCTGGAAACACCATATATTTT
NA	NA	TRBV9	TRBJ2-3	CASSPPYRDTQYF	TGTGCCAGCAGCCCCCCTTATAGAGATACGCAGTATTTT
NA	NA	TRBV10-2	TRBJ2-7	CASSNGGPFEQYF	TGCGCCAGCAGTAATGGGGGTCCCTTCGAGCAGTACTTC
NA	NA	TRBV5-4	TRBJ2-2	CASSLGKYNTGELFF	TGTGCCAGCAGCTTGGGCAAGTATAACACCGGGGAGCTGTTTTTT
NA	NA	TRBV7-6	TRBJ2-5	CASSPWGSGDVETQYF	TGTGCCAGCAGCCCCTGGGGTTCGGGGGACGTCGAGACCCAGTACTTC
TRBD1	NA	TRBV19	TRBJ2-2	CASRGQGTGELFF	TGTGCCAGTAGGGGACAGGGGACTGGGGAGCTGTTTTTT
TRBD2	NA	TRBV4-1	TRBJ2-1	CASSQGGGPYNEQFF	TGCGCCAGCAGCCAAGGCGGGGGTCCCTACAATGAGCAGTTCTTC
NA	NA	TRBV6-5	TRBJ2-5	CASSQLETQYF	TGTGCCAGCAGCCAACTCGAGACCCAGTACTTC
NA	NA	TRBV7-9	TRBJ1-1	CASSLLMGNTEAFF	TGTGCCAGCAGCTTGCTTATGGGTAACACTGAAGCTTTCTTT
NA	NA	TRBV4-1	TRBJ1-2	CASSQEEAGWNGYTF	TGCGCCAGCAGCCAAGAAGAGGCTGGGTGGAATGGCTACACCTTC
TRBD2	NA	TRBV27	TRBJ2-5	CASSPLGQGGETQYF	TGTGCCAGCAGTCCACTCGGGCAGGGAGGGGAGACCCAGTACTTC
TRBD2	NA	TRBV7-2	TRBJ2-7	CASSLASGGTYEQYF	TGTGCCAGCAGCTTAGCGAGCGGGGGAACCTACGAGCAGTACTTC
NA	NA	TRBV5-4	TRBJ1-3	CASSLEQFSGNTIYF	TGTGCCAGCAGCTTGGAACAGTTCTCTGGAAACACCATATATTTT
NA	NA	TRBV27	TRBJ2-5	CASSSPEAGILGTQYF	TGTGCCAGCAGTTCCCCCGAGGCGGGGATCCTTGGGACCCAGTACTTC
NA	NA	TRBV7-9	TRBJ1-2	CASSSGGSDYTNYGYTF	TGTGCCAGCAGCTCCGGGGGGTCGGACTATACTAACTATGGCTACACCTTC
NA	NA	TRBV7-2	TRBJ1-3	CASSIGQIGNTIYF	TGTGCCAGCAGCATCGGACAGATTGGAAACACCATATATTTT
NA	NA	TRBV21-1	TRBJ2-4	CASSKPIEHRNIQYF	TGTGCCAGCAGCAAACCCATAGAGCATCGGAACATTCAGTACTTC
TRBD2	NA	TRBV10-3	TRBJ2-7	CAISDTTLAGEYEQYF	TGTGCCATCAGTGATACCACACTAGCGGGTGAATACGAGCAGTACTTC
NA	NA	TRBV6-5	TRBJ1-6	CASRPGRNNSPLHF	TGTGCCAGCAGGCCGGGACGGAATAATTCACCCCTCCACTTT
NA	NA	TRBV6-5	TRBJ1-1	CASKRTAGTEAFF	TGTGCCAGCAAGCGGACGGCGGGAACTGAAGCTTTCTTT
NA	NA	TRBV7-9	TRBJ2-3	CASSLEGTQSRGTQYF	TGTGCCAGCAGCTTAGAAGGGACACAAAGCAGGGGTACGCAGTATTTT
TRBD1	NA	TRBV6-5	TRBJ2-7	CASRPSGGAYEQYF	TGTGCCAGCAGGCCTTCAGGGGGCGCGTACGAGCAGTACTTC